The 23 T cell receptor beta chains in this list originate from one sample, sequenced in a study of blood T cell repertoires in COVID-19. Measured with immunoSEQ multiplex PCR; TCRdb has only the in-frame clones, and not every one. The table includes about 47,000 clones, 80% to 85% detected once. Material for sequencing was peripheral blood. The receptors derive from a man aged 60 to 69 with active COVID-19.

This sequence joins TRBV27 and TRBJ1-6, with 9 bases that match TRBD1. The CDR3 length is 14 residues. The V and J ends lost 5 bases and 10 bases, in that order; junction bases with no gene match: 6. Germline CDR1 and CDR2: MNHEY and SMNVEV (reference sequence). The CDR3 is CASSTDRGTSPLHF. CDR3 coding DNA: TGTGCCAGCAGTACGGACAGGGGAACATCACCCCTCCACTTT.

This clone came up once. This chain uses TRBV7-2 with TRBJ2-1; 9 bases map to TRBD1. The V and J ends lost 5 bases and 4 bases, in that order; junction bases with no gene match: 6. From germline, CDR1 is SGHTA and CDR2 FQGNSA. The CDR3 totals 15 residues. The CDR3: CASSPGTGPYNEQFF. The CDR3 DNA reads TGTGCCAGCAGCCCCGGGACAGGGCCTTACAATGAGCAGTTCTTC. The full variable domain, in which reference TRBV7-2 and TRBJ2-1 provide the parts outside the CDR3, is GAGVSQSPSNKVTEKGKDVELRCDPISGHTALYWYRQSLGQGLEFLIYFQGNSAPDKSGLPSDRFSAERTGGSVSTLTIQRTQQEDSAVYLCASSPGTGPYNEQFFGPGTRLTVL.

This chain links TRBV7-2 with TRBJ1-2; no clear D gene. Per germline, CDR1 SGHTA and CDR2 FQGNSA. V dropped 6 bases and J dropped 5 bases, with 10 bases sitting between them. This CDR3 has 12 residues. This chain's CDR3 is CASSSDTYGYTF. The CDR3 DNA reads TGTGCCAGCAGTTCCGACACGTATGGCTACACCTTC.

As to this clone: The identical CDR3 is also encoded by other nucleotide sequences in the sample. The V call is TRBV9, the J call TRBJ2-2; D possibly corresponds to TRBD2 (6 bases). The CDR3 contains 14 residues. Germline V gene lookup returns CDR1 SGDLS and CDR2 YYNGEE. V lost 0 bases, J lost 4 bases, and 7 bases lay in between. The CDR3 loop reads CASSVDGGTGELFF. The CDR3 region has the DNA TGTGCCAGCAGCGTAGACGGGGGCACCGGGGAGCTGTTTTTT.

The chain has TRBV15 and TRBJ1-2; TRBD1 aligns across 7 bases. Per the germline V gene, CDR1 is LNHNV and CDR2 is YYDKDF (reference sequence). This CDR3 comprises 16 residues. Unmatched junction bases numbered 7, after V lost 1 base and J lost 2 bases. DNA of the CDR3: TGTGCCACCAGCAGAGGAGCAGGGGGGAAGAACTATGGCTACACCTTC. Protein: CATSRGAGGKNYGYTF. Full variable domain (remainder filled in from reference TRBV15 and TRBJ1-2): DAMVIQNPRYQVTQFGKPVTLSCSQTLNHNVMYWYQQKSSQAPKLLFHYYDKDFNNEADTPDNFQSRRPNTSFCFLDIRSPGLGDTAMYLCATSRGAGGKNYGYTFGSGTRLTVV.

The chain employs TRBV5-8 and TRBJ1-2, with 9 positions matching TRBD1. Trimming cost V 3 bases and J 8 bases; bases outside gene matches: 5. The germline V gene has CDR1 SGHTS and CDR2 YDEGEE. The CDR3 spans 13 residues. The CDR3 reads CASSWTGVRGYTF. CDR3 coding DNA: TGTGCCAGCAGCTGGACAGGGGTTCGCGGCTACACCTTC.

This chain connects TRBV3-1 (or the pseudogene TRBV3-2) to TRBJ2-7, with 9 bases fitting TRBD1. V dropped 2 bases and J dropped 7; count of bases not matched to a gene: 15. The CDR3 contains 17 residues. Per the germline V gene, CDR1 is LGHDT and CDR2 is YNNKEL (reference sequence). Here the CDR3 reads CASSQYRGQGMSREQYF. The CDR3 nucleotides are TGTGCCAGCAGCCAATACAGAGGACAGGGGATGTCGAGAGAGCAGTACTTC.

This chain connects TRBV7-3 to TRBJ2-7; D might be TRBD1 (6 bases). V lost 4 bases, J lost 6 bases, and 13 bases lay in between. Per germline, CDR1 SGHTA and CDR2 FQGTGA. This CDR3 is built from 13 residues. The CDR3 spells CASSSDPGAEQYF. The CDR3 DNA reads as TGTGCCAGCAGCTCTGACCCAGGGGCCGAGCAGTACTTC.

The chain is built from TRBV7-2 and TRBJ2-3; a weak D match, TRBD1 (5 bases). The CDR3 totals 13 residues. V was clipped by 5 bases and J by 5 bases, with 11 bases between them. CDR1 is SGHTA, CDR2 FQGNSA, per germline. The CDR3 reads CASSLYQGDTQYF. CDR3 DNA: TGTGCCAGCAGCCTCTATCAGGGAGATACGCAGTATTTT.

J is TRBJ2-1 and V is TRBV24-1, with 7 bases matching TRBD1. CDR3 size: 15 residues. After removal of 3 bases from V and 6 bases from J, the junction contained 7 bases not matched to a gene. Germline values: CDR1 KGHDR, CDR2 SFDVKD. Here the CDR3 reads CATSDRQGWGNEQFF. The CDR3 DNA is TGTGCCACCAGTGATCGACAGGGTTGGGGCAATGAGCAGTTCTTC.

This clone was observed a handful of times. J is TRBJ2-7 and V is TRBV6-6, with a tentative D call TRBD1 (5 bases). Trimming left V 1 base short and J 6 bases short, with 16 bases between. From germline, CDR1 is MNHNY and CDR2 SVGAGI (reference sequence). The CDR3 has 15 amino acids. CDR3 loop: CASSYFSRAGSEQYF. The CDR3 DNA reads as TGTGCCAGCAGTTACTTCAGCAGGGCAGGATCCGAGCAGTACTTC.

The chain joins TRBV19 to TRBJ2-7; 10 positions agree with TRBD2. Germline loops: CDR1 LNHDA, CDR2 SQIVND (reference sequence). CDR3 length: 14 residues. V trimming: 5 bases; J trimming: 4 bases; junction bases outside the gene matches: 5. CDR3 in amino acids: CASSAQAGGYEQYF. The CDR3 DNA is TGTGCCAGTAGTGCTCAAGCGGGAGGGTACGAGCAGTACTTC.

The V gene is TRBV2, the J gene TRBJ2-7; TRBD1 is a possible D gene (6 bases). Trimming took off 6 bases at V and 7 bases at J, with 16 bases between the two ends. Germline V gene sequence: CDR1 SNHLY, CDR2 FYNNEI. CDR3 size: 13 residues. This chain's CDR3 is CASSESTGIEQYF. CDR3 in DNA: TGTGCCAGCAGCGAATCCACAGGGATTGAGCAGTACTTC. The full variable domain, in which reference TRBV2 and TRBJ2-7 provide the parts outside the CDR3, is EPEVTQTPSHQVTQMGQEVILRCVPISNHLYFYWYRQILGQKVEFLVSFYNNEISEKSEIFDDQFSVERPDGSNFTLKIRSTKLEDSAMYFCASSESTGIEQYFGPGTRLTVT.

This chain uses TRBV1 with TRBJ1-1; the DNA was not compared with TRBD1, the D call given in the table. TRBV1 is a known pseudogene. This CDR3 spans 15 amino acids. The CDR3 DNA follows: TGCACCAGCAGCCAAGACCCGGGACAGGGGGCATTAGCTTTCTTT. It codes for CTSSQDPGQGALAFF.

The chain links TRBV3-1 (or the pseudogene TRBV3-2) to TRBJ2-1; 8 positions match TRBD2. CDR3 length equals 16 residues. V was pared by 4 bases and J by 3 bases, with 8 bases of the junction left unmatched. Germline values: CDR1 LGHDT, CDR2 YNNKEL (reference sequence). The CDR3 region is CASSLMGLVNYNEQFF. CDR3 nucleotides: TGTGCCAGCAGCCTGATGGGACTAGTAAACTACAATGAGCAGTTCTTC.

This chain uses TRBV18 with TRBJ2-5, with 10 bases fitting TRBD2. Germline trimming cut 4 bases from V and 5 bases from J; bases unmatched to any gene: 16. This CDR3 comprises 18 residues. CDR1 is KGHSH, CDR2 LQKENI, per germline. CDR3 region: CASSRRWIAGGPEETQYF. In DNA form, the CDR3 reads TGTGCCAGCTCACGAAGATGGATAGCGGGGGGCCCGGAGGAGACCCAGTACTTC.

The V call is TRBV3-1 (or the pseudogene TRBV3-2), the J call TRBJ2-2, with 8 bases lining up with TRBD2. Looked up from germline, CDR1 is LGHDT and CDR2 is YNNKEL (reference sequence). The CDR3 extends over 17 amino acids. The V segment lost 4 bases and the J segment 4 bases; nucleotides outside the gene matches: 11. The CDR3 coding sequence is TGTGCCAGCAGCCGGGGTGCAGCGGGGGAGACCACCGGGGAGCTGTTTTTT. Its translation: CASSRGAAGETTGELFF.

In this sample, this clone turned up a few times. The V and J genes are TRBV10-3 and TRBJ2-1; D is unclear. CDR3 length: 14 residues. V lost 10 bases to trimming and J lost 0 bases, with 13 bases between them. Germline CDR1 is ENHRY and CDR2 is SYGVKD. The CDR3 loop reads CATKESSSYNEQFF. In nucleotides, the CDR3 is TGTGCCACTAAGGAGTCCTCCTCCTACAATGAGCAGTTCTTC.

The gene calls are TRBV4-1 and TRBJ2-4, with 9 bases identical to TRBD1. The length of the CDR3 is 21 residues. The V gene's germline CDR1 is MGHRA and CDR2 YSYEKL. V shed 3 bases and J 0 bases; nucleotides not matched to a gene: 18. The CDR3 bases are TGCGCCAGCAGCCAGCTATACCCGACAGGGGGTAACCAGATAGCCAAAAACATTCAGTACTTC. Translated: CASSQLYPTGGNQIAKNIQYF.

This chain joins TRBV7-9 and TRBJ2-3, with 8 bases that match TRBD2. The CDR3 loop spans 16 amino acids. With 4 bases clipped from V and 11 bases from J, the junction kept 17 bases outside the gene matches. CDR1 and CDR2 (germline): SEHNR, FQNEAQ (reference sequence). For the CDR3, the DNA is TGTGCCAGCAGCTCGACCCACGCGGGAGGCAGGGAGAGGCAGTATTTT. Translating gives CASSSTHAGGRERQYF.

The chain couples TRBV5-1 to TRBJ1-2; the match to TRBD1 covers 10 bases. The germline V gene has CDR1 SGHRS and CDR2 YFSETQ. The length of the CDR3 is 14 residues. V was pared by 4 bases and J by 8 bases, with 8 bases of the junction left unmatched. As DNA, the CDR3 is TGCGCCAGCAGCCCGGACAGGGGGAGGGACGGCTACACCTTC. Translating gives CASSPDRGRDGYTF.

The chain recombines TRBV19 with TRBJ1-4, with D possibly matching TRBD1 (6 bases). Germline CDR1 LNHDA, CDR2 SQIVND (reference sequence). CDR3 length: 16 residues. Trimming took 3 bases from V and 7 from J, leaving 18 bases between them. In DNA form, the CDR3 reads TGTGCCAGTAGTATGCCCGACAGGTTCGCGGGTGAAAAACTGTTTTTT. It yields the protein CASSMPDRFAGEKLFF.

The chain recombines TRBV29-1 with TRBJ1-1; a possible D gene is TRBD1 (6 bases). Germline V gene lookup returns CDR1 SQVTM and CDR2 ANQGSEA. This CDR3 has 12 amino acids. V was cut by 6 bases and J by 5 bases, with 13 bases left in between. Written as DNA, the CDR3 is TGCAGCGTGTCAGGGGTAGGGACTGAAGCTTTCTTT. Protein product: CSVSGVGTEAFF. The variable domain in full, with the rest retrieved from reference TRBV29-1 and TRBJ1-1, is SAVISQKPSRDICQRGTSLTIQCQVDSQVTMMFWYRQQPGQSLTLIATANQGSEATYESGFVIDKFPISRPNLTFSTLTVSNMSPEDSSIYLCSVSGVGTEAFFGQGTRLTVV.